The 30 T cell receptor beta chains in this list originate from one sample, sequenced in a study of CD8+ T cells in alopecia areata. Stated treatment: oral pan-JAK inhibitor, 5-10 mg twice daily. The authors extracted RNA and reverse transcribed it into cDNA as the sequencing template. The repertoire was sequenced with immunoSEQ multiplex PCR; TCRdb's copy has only in-frame clones and lacks some. This sample has more than 200,000 clones; approximately 47% occur once, and the top ten carry about 2.6%. Sequenced material: CD4+ T cells sorted from blood, taken at roughly week 36, from a patient treated with tofacitinib. The receptors originated from a human donor with alopecia areata.

The V gene is TRBV5-4, the J gene TRBJ2-5; 13 bases are shared with TRBD2. Germline lookup yields CDR1 SGHNT and CDR2 YYREEE (reference sequence). Trimming took 6 bases from V and 4 from J; bases not matched to a gene: 3. CDR3 length: 14 residues. CDR3: CASTRLAGGETQYF. CDR3 nucleotide sequence: TGTGCCAGCACCCGACTAGCGGGAGGAGAGACCCAGTACTTC. Full variable domain (outside the CDR3, taken from reference TRBV5-4 and TRBJ2-5): ETGVTQSPTHLIKTRGQQVTLRCSSQSGHNTVSWYQQALGQGPQFIFQYYREEENGRGNFPPRFSGLQFPNYSSELNVNALELDDSALYLCASTRLAGGETQYFGPGTRLLVL.

The V call is TRBV29-1, the J call TRBJ1-5; 9 positions match TRBD1. This CDR3 contains 13 residues. Trimming removed 8 bases from V and 4 bases from J; junction bases left unmatched: 6. The V gene's germline CDR1 is SQVTM and CDR2 ANQGSEA. The CDR3 nucleotides read TGCAGCACTGCCGGGACAGGGAATCAGCCCCAGCATTTT. Translated: CSTAGTGNQPQHF.

The rearrangement joins TRBV7-9 to TRBJ2-7; 9 bases fit TRBD1. V gave up 5 bases and J gave up 7 bases; unmatched junction bases: 12. The V gene's germline CDR1 is SEHNR and CDR2 FQNEAQ (reference sequence). The CDR3 runs 15 residues. The CDR3 DNA follows: TGTGCCAGCAGCCCGTCCAAACAGGGGGCGGGGGAGCAGTACTTC. Its protein product is CASSPSKQGAGEQYF.

The chain combines TRBV7-3 with TRBJ2-3; tentatively, D is TRBD1 or TRBD2 (5 bases each). Germline assignment: CDR1 SGHTA and CDR2 FQGTGA. Trimming took 8 bases from V and 10 from J, leaving 28 bases between them. There are 16 residues in the CDR3. DNA of the CDR3: TGTGCCAGCTCGTCCCCCGGGCGGATCAGAGGGGATCCGCAGTATTTT. It specifies CASSSPGRIRGDPQYF.

V usage is TRBV30 and J usage is TRBJ1-2; 7 bases map to TRBD1. The trim removed 6 bases at V and 6 bases at J, leaving 10 bases unmatched. Germline assignment: CDR1 GTSNPN and CDR2 SVGIG (reference sequence). The CDR3 length is 13 residues. The CDR3 DNA reads TGTGCCTGCTCCAGGGGGACAGCAAATGGCTACACCTTC. Translation: CACSRGTANGYTF. The complete variable domain, with remaining parts taken from reference TRBV30 and TRBJ1-2, reads SQTIHQWPATLVQPVGSPLSLECTVEGTSNPNLYWYRQAAGRGLQLLFYSVGIGQISSEVPQNLSASRPQDRQFILSSKKLLLSDSGFYLCACSRGTANGYTFGSGTRLTVV.

In this sample, this clone turned up a few times. The rearrangement joins TRBV5-4 to TRBJ1-3, with D possibly being TRBD1 (5 bases). This CDR3 has 14 residues. Between the trimmed V and J ends, which lost 2 bases and 2 bases, there was a span of 8 bases. CDR1 SGHNT and CDR2 YYREEE come from the germline V gene (reference sequence). The CDR3, as DNA: TGTGCCAGCAGCTTATCGGGGGCTGGAAACACCATATATTTT. This encodes CASSLSGAGNTIYF.

As DNA, the CDR3 is TGTGCCAGCAGCCAAGAGGGGCGGCTCCAAGAGACCCAGTACTTC. It yields the protein CASSQEGRLQETQYF. The J gene is TRBJ2-5, the V gene TRBV14; D possibly corresponds to TRBD1 (5 bases). Per germline, CDR1 SGHDN and CDR2 FVKESK. The CDR3 spans 15 residues. V shed 0 bases and J shed 1 base, with 9 bases lying between them.

The rearrangement links TRBV5-1 to TRBJ1-1; D is possibly TRBD1 (5 bases). Germline assignment: CDR1 SGHRS and CDR2 YFSETQ. V was cut by 1 base and J by 5 bases, with 15 bases left in between. CDR3 length: 15 amino acids. The CDR3 DNA follows: TGCGCCAGCAGCTTGACAAGGGGATTCGAGACTGAAGCTTTCTTT. Its translation: CASSLTRGFETEAFF.

The chain links TRBV29-1 to TRBJ2-2, with D uncertain. Germline lookup yields CDR1 SQVTM and CDR2 ANQGSEA. CDR3 length equals 11 residues. Trimming shortened V by 3 bases and J by 7 bases, and 6 bases separated the two germline ends. The DNA of the CDR3 is TGCAGCGTTGAGGAGCGCGGGGAGCTGTTTTTT. Protein product: CSVEERGELFF.

This clone was seen at least ten times. This chain links TRBV14 with TRBJ2-1; unclear D gene. The CDR3 length is 13 residues. Germline CDR1 reads SGHDN; CDR2 reads FVKESK. The V gene lost 0 bases and the J gene lost 10 bases, with 10 bases spanning the gap. The chain's CDR3 is CASSQDLTEEQFF. As DNA, the CDR3 is TGTGCCAGCAGCCAAGATCTAACAGAGGAGCAGTTCTTC.

The chain carries TRBV5-6 and TRBJ1-1; D might be TRBD1 (6 bases). The V and J ends lost 4 bases and 8 bases respectively, with 12 bases between them. The CDR3 covers 12 residues. Germline CDR1 reads SGHDT; CDR2 reads YYEEEE. The CDR3 is CASSVTGFEAFF. The CDR3 bases are TGTGCCAGCAGCGTTACAGGGTTCGAAGCTTTCTTT.

There are a few counts of this clone. The chain employs TRBV25-1 and TRBJ2-5; the D is unclear. Germline CDR1 reads MGHDK; CDR2 reads SYGVNS. CDR3 length: 10 amino acids. V was cut by 7 bases and J by 2 bases, with 2 bases left in between. In DNA form, the CDR3 reads TGTGCCAGCATTCAAGAGACCCAGTACTTC. Translation gives CASIQETQYF. Combining the CDR3 with reference TRBV25-1 and TRBJ2-5 gives the whole variable domain EADIYQTPRYLVIGTGKKITLECSQTMGHDKMYWYQQDPGMELHLIHYSYGVNSTEKGDLSSESTVSRIRTEHFPLTLESARPSHTSQYLCASIQETQYFGPGTRLLVL.

The sample holds a few counts of this clone. V gene TRBV7-6 combines with J gene TRBJ2-6, with D tentatively TRBD1 or TRBD2 (6 bases each). V dropped 5 bases and J dropped 2 bases, with 13 bases sitting between them. The CDR3 loop spans 16 amino acids. CDR1 is SGHVS and CDR2 is FNYEAQ in the germline V gene. The CDR3 DNA reads TGTGCCAGCAGCACAATCCGGGGGCCTGGGGCCAACGTCCTGACTTTC. Protein sequence: CASSTIRGPGANVLTF.

This clone was seen once. J is TRBJ2-3 and V is TRBV29-1, with a tentative D call TRBD2 (5 bases). The V end lost 3 bases, the J end lost 2 bases, and 9 bases lay between the germline ends. CDR3 length equals 13 residues. In germline, CDR1 is SQVTM, CDR2 ANQGSEA. CDR3 coding DNA: TGCAGCGTTGAGGAAGCGGCCACAGATACGCAGTATTTT. Its translation: CSVEEAATDTQYF.

This clone came up a few times. The chain recombines TRBV5-1 with TRBJ2-1; TRBD2 is a possible D gene (5 bases). The CDR3 sequence is 14 residues long. The V gene lost 4 bases and the J gene lost 0 bases, with 8 bases spanning the gap. The germline gives CDR1 SGHRS, CDR2 YFSETQ. The CDR3 sequence: CASSRADSYNEQFF. For the CDR3, the DNA is TGCGCCAGCAGCCGAGCGGACTCCTACAATGAGCAGTTCTTC.

The chain is built from TRBV11-2 and TRBJ1-5; D gene uncertain. Trimming removed 3 bases at V and 4 bases at J, with 16 bases between. The CDR3 runs to 16 residues. The germline CDR1 and CDR2 sequences are SGHAT and FQNNGV. Written as DNA, the CDR3 is TGTGCCAGCAGCTTTTCCCCACGAGGAAAAAATCAGCCCCAGCATTTT. Its translation is CASSFSPRGKNQPQHF.

The chain carries TRBV5-1 and TRBJ2-7; TRBD1 matches at 7 bases. The CDR3 is made up of 14 amino acids. Germline V gene sequence: CDR1 SGHRS, CDR2 YFSETQ. V lost 4 bases and J lost 1; bases outside the gene matches: 5. CDR3 DNA: TGCGCCAGCAGCCCATGGGACAGTTCCTACGAGCAGTACTTC. This encodes CASSPWDSSYEQYF.

The chain joins TRBV29-1 to TRBJ1-2, with D perhaps TRBD1 (6 bases). V was shortened by 4 bases and J by 2 bases, with 14 bases between the two germline ends. This CDR3 spans 14 amino acids. Germline CDR1 and CDR2: SQVTM and ANQGSEA. The CDR3 nucleotides read TGCAGCGTTGCAGAAATCCAGGGGAACTATGGCTACACCTTC. It yields the protein CSVAEIQGNYGYTF.

The chain uses TRBV19 and TRBJ2-2; no clear D. V lost 5 bases, J lost 0 bases, and 13 bases lay in between. This CDR3 spans 16 amino acids. CDR1 LNHDA and CDR2 SQIVND come from the germline V gene (reference sequence). CDR3 coding DNA: TGTGCCAGTAGTCAGTTGGGCACCGCGAACACCGGGGAGCTGTTTTTT. Translated, it gives CASSQLGTANTGELFF.

This chain connects TRBV4-2 to TRBJ1-1; D is undetermined. CDR1 and CDR2 (germline): LGHNA, YNFKEQ. The CDR3 runs to 15 residues. V lost 5 bases and J 6 bases, leaving 19 bases between the germline ends. CDR3 sequence reads: CASSSTPVGQAEAFF. The DNA of the CDR3 is TGTGCCAGCAGCTCAACCCCCGTCGGCCAGGCTGAAGCTTTCTTT.

This clone was found a few times. The chain is built from TRBV5-1 and TRBJ2-7; D tentatively fits TRBD1 or TRBD2 (5 bases each). Germline values: CDR1 SGHRS, CDR2 YFSETQ. V was clipped by 0 bases and J by 1 base, with 14 bases between them. The length of the CDR3 is 16 residues. DNA for the CDR3: TGCGCCAGCAGCTTGGATCCGGGGCGAGTTTCCTACGAGCAGTACTTC. It codes for CASSLDPGRVSYEQYF.

This clone was seen many times. The chain recombines TRBV28 with TRBJ2-1, with 8 bases lining up with TRBD1. This CDR3 region has 12 residues. After removal of 6 bases from V and 9 bases from J, the junction contained 4 bases not matched to a gene. Germline assignment: CDR1 MDHEN and CDR2 SYDVKM. The CDR3 coding sequence is TGTGCCAGCAGAAGAACAGGGGGTGAGCAGTTCTTC. It yields the protein CASRRTGGEQFF.

The V call is TRBV9, the J call TRBJ2-3; 8 positions agree with TRBD2. V shed 3 bases, J shed 0 bases, and the junction held 3 bases outside the gene matches. The CDR3 is 15 residues long. Germline values: CDR1 SGDLS, CDR2 YYNGEE. In nucleotides, the CDR3 is TGTGCCAGCAGCGGGACTAGCCGAAGCACAGATACGCAGTATTTT. Protein product: CASSGTSRSTDTQYF. Combining the CDR3 with reference TRBV9 and TRBJ2-3 gives the whole variable domain DSGVTQTPKHLITATGQRVTLRCSPRSGDLSVYWYQQSLDQGLQFLIQYYNGEERAKGNILERFSAQQFPDLHSELNLSSLELGDSALYFCASSGTSRSTDTQYFGPGTRLTVL.

The sample holds a few counts of this clone. The genes are TRBV7-2 and TRBJ2-2; no firm D call. The germline V gene encodes CDR1 SGHTA and CDR2 FQGNSA. The CDR3 has 13 residues. V shed 4 bases and J shed 7 bases, with 10 bases lying between them. CDR3 residues: CASSSRAVGELFF. The CDR3 coding sequence is TGTGCCAGCAGCTCCCGCGCGGTCGGGGAGCTGTTTTTT. The variable domain in full, completed from reference TRBV7-2 and TRBJ2-2, reads GAGVSQSPSNKVTEKGKDVELRCDPISGHTALYWYRQSLGQGLEFLIYFQGNSAPDKSGLPSDRFSAERTGGSVSTLTIQRTQQEDSAVYLCASSSRAVGELFFGEGSRLTVL.

This clone occurred once. The chain employs TRBV2 and TRBJ2-5; 7 nucleotides line up with TRBD2. The CDR3 runs to 14 residues. V lost 4 bases, J lost 3 bases, and 5 bases stayed unmatched. Germline V gene lookup returns CDR1 SNHLY and CDR2 FYNNEI. CDR3 sequence reads: CASSGLLAEETQYF. The CDR3 DNA follows: TGTGCCAGCAGTGGGCTTCTAGCGGAAGAGACCCAGTACTTC.

The genes are TRBV7-2 and TRBJ1-5; no clear D gene. The CDR3 loop spans 13 amino acids. CDR1 is SGHTA and CDR2 is FQGNSA in the germline V gene. The V and J ends lost 5 bases and 7 bases respectively, with 12 bases between them. The CDR3 sequence is CASSPQRRQPQHF. The CDR3 DNA reads as TGTGCCAGCAGCCCCCAACGGCGGCAGCCCCAGCATTTT.

The chain links TRBV30 to TRBJ2-3, with TRBD2 matching over 11 bases. CDR1 GTSNPN and CDR2 SVGIG come from the germline V gene (reference sequence). This CDR3 is built from 16 residues. V was pared by 0 bases and J by 1 base, with 3 bases of the junction left unmatched. The CDR3 region has the DNA TGTGCCTGGAGTGTCGTACTAGCGGGAGGCACAGATACGCAGTATTTT. Translating it yields CAWSVVLAGGTDTQYF.

With respect to this clone: Other nucleotide sequences in the sample specify the same CDR3. The CDR3 nucleotides read TGCAGCGTAGAGAGGGATGGAAGGGGCACTGAAGCTTTCTTT. Amino acid sequence: CSVERDGRGTEAFF. This chain joins TRBV29-1 and TRBJ1-1, with a tentative D call TRBD1 (5 bases). The V gene lost 6 bases and the J gene lost 4 bases, with 18 bases spanning the gap. The length of the CDR3 is 14 residues. CDR1 is SQVTM, CDR2 ANQGSEA, per germline.

The chain carries TRBV7-3 and TRBJ2-1; 12 bases map to TRBD2. V shed 5 bases, J shed 0 bases, and the junction held 5 bases outside the gene matches. Germline lookup yields CDR1 SGHTA and CDR2 FQGTGA. The CDR3 has 17 residues. Here the CDR3 reads CASSPRLAGVSYNEQFF. DNA for the CDR3: TGTGCCAGCAGCCCAAGACTAGCGGGGGTCTCCTACAATGAGCAGTTCTTC.

Only a few counts were recorded for this clone. The V call is TRBV7-2, the J call TRBJ2-7; TRBD2 matches at 11 bases. Germline CDR1 is SGHTA and CDR2 is FQGNSA. CDR3 length: 15 amino acids. The J segment lost 8 bases and the V segment lost 5 bases, leaving 11 bases of the junction unmatched. CDR3 in DNA: TGTGCCAGCAGCCCGGGGACTAGCGGAACCTCTCAGCAGTACTTC. Residues: CASSPGTSGTSQQYF. Combining the CDR3 with reference TRBV7-2 and TRBJ2-7 gives the whole variable domain GAGVSQSPSNKVTEKGKDVELRCDPISGHTALYWYRQSLGQGLEFLIYFQGNSAPDKSGLPSDRFSAERTGGSVSTLTIQRTQQEDSAVYLCASSPGTSGTSQQYFGPGTRLTVT.